The 25 T cell receptor beta chains in this list originate from one sample, sequenced in a study of healthy donors' naive CD4 and CD8 T cells. Starting from around 500 ng of total RNA, TCR libraries were made with linear amplification. From the reads, TCRdb called clonotypes with MiXCR, one entry per CDR3 protein. The sample includes approximately 180,000 distinct CDR3 sequences, about 76% of them seen just once. Sequencing was performed on naive CD4+ and CD8+ T cells sorted from blood, pooled from several donors. The source of these receptors is a pool of human donors in good health; the sample pools cells from several healthy donors.

This clonotype was seen a few times. The genes are TRBV19 and TRBJ2-7; a possible D gene is TRBD1 (6 bases). The CDR3 length is 15 residues. V was clipped by 6 bases and J by 0 bases, with 15 bases between them. Germline V CDR1 and CDR2: LNHDA, SQIVND (reference sequence). The CDR3 DNA is TGTGCCAGTAGCCCAAAACGGGACAACTCCTACGAGCAGTACTTC. Residues: CASSPKRDNSYEQYF.

V usage is TRBV29-1 and J usage is TRBJ2-1; 9 positions match TRBD1. Per germline, CDR1 SQVTM and CDR2 ANQGSEA. The J segment lost 8 bases and the V segment lost 4 bases, leaving 6 bases of the junction unmatched. The CDR3 length is 13 residues. CDR3 nucleotide sequence: TGCAGCGTTGGGGGACAGGGCGACCATGAGCAGTTCTTC. Translating gives CSVGGQGDHEQFF.

J is TRBJ1-2 and V is TRBV11-2; 7 bases are shared with TRBD1. Germline CDR1 is SGHAT and CDR2 is FQNNGV. After removal of 1 base from V and 1 base from J, the junction contained 3 bases not matched to a gene. The CDR3 runs to 15 residues. This chain's CDR3 is CASSLAGGFNYGYTF. For the CDR3, the DNA is TGTGCCAGCAGCTTAGCAGGGGGTTTTAACTATGGCTACACCTTC.

The chain is built from TRBV5-1 and TRBJ1-2, with TRBD1 identical over 10 bases. The CDR3 contains 16 residues. J was trimmed by 8 bases and V by 5 bases; bases with no gene match: 15. Germline CDR1 is SGHRS and CDR2 is YFSETQ. The CDR3 sequence: CASSYRDRGPQGGYTF. The CDR3 nucleotides read TGCGCCAGCAGTTATCGGGACAGGGGCCCTCAAGGAGGCTACACCTTC.

This rearrangement joins TRBV29-1 to TRBJ2-3; TRBD1 matches at 8 bases. Germline CDR1 is SQVTM and CDR2 is ANQGSEA. The CDR3 sequence is 15 residues long. V was pared by 6 bases and J by 2 bases, with 10 bases of the junction left unmatched. The CDR3 DNA reads as TGCAGCGTCGACTACAGGGGGGTTGACACAGATACGCAGTATTTT. It encodes CSVDYRGVDTDTQYF.

This chain links TRBV29-1 with TRBJ2-6; the match to TRBD1 covers 7 bases. V trimming: 6 bases; J trimming: 0 bases; junction bases outside the gene matches: 8. Per germline, CDR1 SQVTM and CDR2 ANQGSEA. The CDR3 spans 16 residues. As DNA, the CDR3 is TGCAGCGTATCCGGGACAGCCGACTCTGGGGCCAACGTCCTGACTTTC. It codes for CSVSGTADSGANVLTF.

This chain joins TRBV30 and TRBJ1-5; perhaps TRBD1 as D (5 bases). The V gene's germline CDR1 is GTSNPN and CDR2 SVGIG (reference sequence). V lost 1 base, J lost 1 base, and 11 bases lay in between. The CDR3 runs to 15 residues. CDR3 DNA: TGTGCCTGGAGTGGAGGGGCGCGCAGCAATCAGCCCCAGCATTTT. It is translated as CAWSGGARSNQPQHF. Filled out from reference TRBV30 and TRBJ1-5, the complete variable domain reads SQTIHQWPATLVQPVGSPLSLECTVEGTSNPNLYWYRQAAGRGLQLLFYSVGIGQISSEVPQNLSASRPQDRQFILSSKKLLLSDSGFYLCAWSGGARSNQPQHFGDGTRLSIL.

The chain couples TRBV4-3 to TRBJ1-1, with D unresolved. The CDR3 runs 17 residues. V lost 4 bases and J 1 base, leaving 19 bases between the germline ends. Germline assignment: CDR1 LGHNA and CDR2 YSLEER. CDR3 nucleotides: TGCGCCAGCAGCCCTCTTTCCAATATGGACGAGAACACTGAAGCTTTCTTT. Encoded protein: CASSPLSNMDENTEAFF.

J is TRBJ2-3 and V is TRBV7-8; a weak D match, TRBD1 (5 bases). Germline assignment: CDR1 SGHVS and CDR2 FQNEAQ. CDR3 length equals 13 residues. The germline V and J ends were trimmed by 3 bases and 8 bases, with 12 bases remaining between them. The CDR3 protein is CASSFDSFPTQYF. In DNA form, the CDR3 reads TGTGCCAGCAGCTTCGACAGTTTCCCTACGCAGTATTTT.

CDR3 residues: CASSPQGAGNTEAFF. DNA for the CDR3: TGTGCCAGCTCACCGCAGGGGGCGGGGAACACTGAAGCTTTCTTT. The gene calls are TRBV18 and TRBJ1-1; 8 nucleotides match TRBD1. CDR1 KGHSH and CDR2 LQKENI come from the germline V gene. This CDR3 has 15 residues. The ends lost 3 bases at V and 1 base at J; junction bases unmatched: 4.

V is TRBV6-1 and J is TRBJ2-7, with 9 bases that match TRBD1. With 3 bases clipped from V and 1 base from J, the junction kept 4 bases outside the gene matches. Germline CDR1 MNHNS, CDR2 SASEGT. This CDR3 region has 15 residues. The chain's CDR3 is CASSDRTGVSYEQYF. The CDR3 DNA is TGTGCCAGCAGTGACCGGACAGGGGTATCCTACGAGCAGTACTTC.

The chain employs TRBV20-1 and TRBJ2-1, with D perhaps TRBD1 (6 bases). CDR1 DFQATT and CDR2 SNEGSKA come from the germline V gene (reference sequence). V was trimmed by 0 bases and J by 4 bases, leaving 16 bases between them. CDR3 length equals 16 residues. DNA for the CDR3: TGCAGTGCTAGAGATCAATTGGGGGCGACTTACAATGAGCAGTTCTTC. This encodes CSARDQLGATYNEQFF.

The chain recombines TRBV28 with TRBJ2-1, with 11 bases identical to TRBD2. The germline V gene has CDR1 MDHEN and CDR2 SYDVKM. The CDR3 spans 15 residues. The junction had 8 bases not matched to a gene; V was cut back by 6 bases and J by 7 bases. The CDR3 sequence is CASRIAGGPWNEQFF. The CDR3 DNA is TGTGCCAGCAGGATAGCGGGAGGGCCTTGGAATGAGCAGTTCTTC.

As regards this clonotype: This CDR3 fails to terminate in the conserved phenylalanine or tryptophan, so it likely reflects a read error. The chain has TRBV19 and TRBJ2-7; D is unclear. The CDR3 contains 13 residues. CDR1 is LNHDA, CDR2 SQIVND, per germline (reference sequence). V shed 5 bases and J shed 4 bases, with 12 bases lying between them. This CDR3 reads CASSLASWYEQYS. The CDR3 region has the DNA TGTGCCAGTAGTTTGGCCAGCTGGTACGAGCAGTACTCC.

The gene calls are TRBV19 and TRBJ2-1; TRBD2 matches at 12 bases. Germline lookup yields CDR1 LNHDA and CDR2 SQIVND (reference sequence). Unmatched junction bases numbered 1, after V lost 8 bases and J lost 2 bases. CDR3 length: 14 amino acids. Here the CDR3 DNA reads TGTGCCAGTTCTAGCGGGAGGGCCTACAATGAGCAGTTCTTC. Its translation is CASSSGRAYNEQFF.

The gene calls are TRBV6-5 and TRBJ1-1; D is uncertain. CDR1 and CDR2 (germline): MNHEY, SVGAGI. This CDR3 contains 13 residues. Trimming left V 10 bases short and J 3 bases short, with 15 bases between. The CDR3 region is CATLYSGDTEAFF. The CDR3 nucleotides read TGTGCCACCCTATATTCTGGGGACACTGAAGCTTTCTTT.

This rearrangement joins TRBV27 to TRBJ2-3; 7 nucleotides line up with TRBD2. This CDR3 contains 14 residues. In germline, CDR1 is MNHEY, CDR2 SMNVEV (reference sequence). The ends lost 1 base at V and 3 bases at J; junction bases unmatched: 1. CDR3 bases: TGTGCCAGCAGTTTATGGGAGGGAACAGATACGCAGTATTTT. The encoded protein is CASSLWEGTDTQYF.

This clonotype was counted only a few times. The gene calls are TRBV15 and TRBJ1-5; a weak D match, TRBD1 (5 bases). Per germline, CDR1 LNHNV and CDR2 YYDKDF (reference sequence). With 0 bases removed from V and 4 bases from J, the gap between germline ends came to 10 bases. The CDR3 extends over 15 amino acids. CDR3 sequence: CATSRDRWGNQPQHF. For the CDR3, the DNA is TGTGCCACCAGCAGAGATCGTTGGGGGAATCAGCCCCAGCATTTT.

V and J are TRBV29-1 and TRBJ2-3; D might be TRBD1 (5 bases). The CDR3 loop spans 15 amino acids. Germline assignment: CDR1 SQVTM and CDR2 ANQGSEA. V dropped 5 bases and J dropped 1 base, with 16 bases sitting between them. The CDR3 DNA follows: TGCAGCGTTCAAGGGGCAGGGTTCGGCACAGATACGCAGTATTTT. It specifies CSVQGAGFGTDTQYF.

This chain links TRBV29-1 with TRBJ2-1; 10 nucleotides align to TRBD2. There are 16 residues in the CDR3. CDR1 SQVTM and CDR2 ANQGSEA come from the germline V gene. J lost 3 bases, V lost 2 bases, and 7 bases had no gene match. The DNA of the CDR3 is TGCAGCGTTGAACCTGGGACTAGCGAGTACTACAATGAGCAGTTCTTC. Residues: CSVEPGTSEYYNEQFF.

The chain couples TRBV6-2 or TRBV6-3 to TRBJ1-2; D gene ambiguous. This CDR3 is built from 14 residues. The germline V gene encodes CDR1 MNHEY and CDR2 SVGEGT. V shed 2 bases and J shed 6 bases, with 13 bases lying between them. The CDR3 here is CASSYNVPRDGYTF. The CDR3 region has the DNA TGTGCCAGCAGTTACAACGTACCGCGGGATGGCTACACCTTC.

The chain couples TRBV20-1 to TRBJ2-7; the match to TRBD2 covers 8 bases. Germline-derived CDR1 and CDR2 are DFQATT and SNEGSKA (reference sequence). J lost 4 bases, V lost 6 bases, and 11 bases had no gene match. This CDR3 has 14 residues. The CDR3 loop is CSAPAGTRGYEQYF. CDR3 sequence (DNA): TGCAGTGCCCCCGCGGGGACTAGGGGATACGAGCAGTACTTC.

The V call is TRBV27, the J call TRBJ1-5, with TRBD1 matching 8 bases. CDR3 length: 15 amino acids. The ends lost 5 bases at V and 2 bases at J; junction bases unmatched: 5. Germline-derived CDR1 and CDR2 are MNHEY and SMNVEV (reference sequence). As DNA, the CDR3 is TGTGCCAGCAGTAGGACAGGGTACGGCAATCAGCCCCAGCATTTT. It yields the protein CASSRTGYGNQPQHF.

The V gene is TRBV19, the J gene TRBJ2-2, with 7 bases fitting TRBD1. Trimming at V came to 1 base and at J to 3 bases, leaving 2 bases not matched to a gene. Germline V gives CDR1 LNHDA, CDR2 SQIVND (reference sequence). CDR3 length equals 15 residues. CDR3 sequence: CASSIVTGDTGELFF. The CDR3 region has the DNA TGTGCCAGTAGTATAGTAACAGGGGACACCGGGGAGCTGTTTTTT.

The V and J genes are TRBV29-1 and TRBJ2-2, with D possibly TRBD1 on 6 matching bases. Germline V gene sequence: CDR1 SQVTM, CDR2 ANQGSEA. The CDR3 extends over 14 amino acids. Trimming stripped 4 bases from V and 7 bases from J, with 16 bases between. The chain's CDR3 is CSVGGTLANGELFF. The CDR3 nucleotides read TGCAGCGTTGGAGGGACACTGGCTAACGGGGAGCTGTTTTTT.